This T cell receptor beta chain was captured in a study of shared clonotypes between healthy human individuals. Every donor, a Caucasian adult, lived in Nashville, Tennessee. The CDR3 spans 15 residues. Method: immunoSEQ multiplex PCR; TCRdb's copy keeps in-frame clones and lacks some. Among roughly 2.4 million clones, approximately 94% were seen once, and the ten largest hold 0.1% to 0.15%. The chain recombines TRBV21-1 with TRBJ2-7; the table's D call TRBD1 went unverified against the DNA. TRBV21-1 is a pseudogene segment. The sample comprised naive CD4+ T cells sorted from blood. As for subset: CD45RA+ positively selected. This receptor was identified in a man aged 18-30 years in good health. The CDR3 loop reads CASSKSWGQVCEQYF. Written as DNA, the CDR3 is TGTGCCAGCAGCAAATCTTGGGGACAAGTCTGCGAGCAGTACTTC.